Each of the 21 T cell receptor beta chains below was sequenced from the same sample in a study of cytomegalovirus exposure and HLA in healthy donors. Researchers ran the PCR with 60 Vbeta and 13 Jbeta primers. Sequencing was performed with immunoSEQ multiplex PCR; in TCRdb, only in-frame clones are kept and a portion is missing. The data contain roughly 180,000 clones, under 9.5% of them seen just once; the ten biggest clones take up approximately 1.3%. What was sequenced was PBMCs. Receptor source: a woman in her 30s in good health and CMV-seropositive.

This clone was counted only a few times. This chain connects TRBV12-5 to TRBJ2-6; no clear D. V gave up 8 bases and J gave up 0 bases, with 5 bases separating them. Germline CDR1 is LGHNT and CDR2 is FRNRAP. This CDR3 has 13 amino acids. The CDR3 region is CASTISGANVLTF. The CDR3 bases are TGTGCTAGTACTATCTCTGGGGCCAACGTCCTGACTTTC.

This clone was counted between two and nine times. The rearrangement joins TRBV2 to TRBJ2-1; D possibly corresponds to TRBD2 (5 bases). Trimming cost V 6 bases and J 8 bases, with 20 bases left between them. The CDR3 is made up of 15 amino acids. Germline CDR1 SNHLY, CDR2 FYNNEI. In nucleotides, the CDR3 is TGTGCCAGCAGCGGAGCCCGAGTAGCGTGGGATGAGCAGTTCTTC. It yields the protein CASSGARVAWDEQFF.

The sample holds a few counts of this clone. The chain combines TRBV27 with TRBJ1-5; TRBD1 is a possible D gene (6 bases). Germline-derived CDR1 and CDR2 are MNHEY and SMNVEV (reference sequence). CDR3 size: 16 residues. V was shortened by 4 bases and J by 3 bases, with 16 bases between the two germline ends. In DNA, the CDR3 is TGTGCCAGCAGTTCCCACGGGCGGGGGCTCAATCAGCCCCAGCATTTT. As protein: CASSSHGRGLNQPQHF.

The V call is TRBV30, the J call TRBJ1-1, with a weak D call TRBD1 (5 bases). Deletions cut 3 bases from V and 5 bases from J, with 10 bases between. The CDR3 is 12 residues long. In germline, CDR1 is GTSNPN, CDR2 SVGIG (reference sequence). As DNA, the CDR3 is TGTGCCTGGAGAGGGGAGGGGACTGAAGCTTTCTTT. This gives the protein CAWRGEGTEAFF. Variable domain in full (rest from reference TRBV30 and TRBJ1-1): SQTIHQWPATLVQPVGSPLSLECTVEGTSNPNLYWYRQAAGRGLQLLFYSVGIGQISSEVPQNLSASRPQDRQFILSSKKLLLSDSGFYLCAWRGEGTEAFFGQGTRLTVV.

This clone has a handful of counts. This chain connects TRBV5-1 to TRBJ2-7; D perhaps matches TRBD1 (6 bases). This CDR3 comprises 16 residues. Germline CDR1 is SGHRS and CDR2 is YFSETQ. Trimming shortened V by 5 bases and J by 3 bases, and 21 bases separated the two germline ends. CDR3 in DNA: TGCGCCAGCAGTAGCGTCGTTGGGGGCCCCCACTACGAGCAGTACTTC. Amino acids: CASSSVVGGPHYEQYF.

This clone showed up just a few times. V usage is TRBV5-3 and J usage is TRBJ2-2; the D gene is possibly TRBD1 (7 bases). TRBV5-3 is filed as an ORF, its function uncertain. With 5 bases removed from V and 1 base from J, the gap between germline ends came to 15 bases. The CDR3 consists of 16 residues. CDR3 coding DNA: TGTGCCAGAAGTGAGGGGGCGGGGCAGAACACCGGGGAGCTGTTTTTT. It translates to CARSEGAGQNTGELFF.

This clone was detected only a few times. V gene TRBV2 combines with J gene TRBJ2-7, with 9 bases identical to TRBD1. J gave up 6 bases and V 6 bases, and 9 bases lay outside the gene matches. CDR1 and CDR2 (germline): SNHLY, FYNNEI. This CDR3 comprises 14 residues. The CDR3 DNA follows: TGTGCCAGCAGAACCGGGACAGGGTTTGGCGAGCAGTACTTC. This gives the protein CASRTGTGFGEQYF.

This clone was detected a few times. This chain joins TRBV7-9 and TRBJ2-3; TRBD2 matches 8 bases. The CDR3 is 14 amino acids. Germline assignment: CDR1 SEHNR and CDR2 FQNEAQ (reference sequence). V trimming: 2 bases; J trimming: 4 bases; junction bases outside the gene matches: 2. The CDR3 DNA is TGTGCCAGCAGCTTAACGGGAGGGGCAGATACGCAGTATTTT. Amino acid sequence: CASSLTGGADTQYF.

This clone was counted between two and nine times. The DNA for the CDR3 is TGCGCCAGCAGCTCGACAGGGATGGGCAATGAGCAGTTCTTC. This encodes CASSSTGMGNEQFF. This sequence joins TRBV5-1 and TRBJ2-1; 7 nucleotides agree with TRBD1. Germline V gene lookup returns CDR1 SGHRS and CDR2 YFSETQ. The J segment lost 6 bases and the V segment lost 3 bases, leaving 6 bases of the junction unmatched. The CDR3 sequence is 14 residues long.

This clone has just a few counts. This chain links TRBV9 with TRBJ1-3; no clear D. The V gene's germline CDR1 is SGDLS and CDR2 YYNGEE. The CDR3 contains 14 residues. V was shortened by 4 bases and J by 4 bases, with 12 bases between the two germline ends. The CDR3 sequence is CASSPWYSGNTIYF. CDR3 DNA: TGTGCCAGCAGCCCTTGGTATAGCGGAAACACCATATATTTT.

V is TRBV27 and J is TRBJ2-7; 7 bases are shared with TRBD2. This CDR3 is 12 amino acids long. The J segment lost 6 bases and the V segment lost 6 bases, leaving 5 bases of the junction unmatched. The germline CDR1 and CDR2 sequences are MNHEY and SMNVEV (reference sequence). The CDR3 here is CASSRTRGEQYF. In DNA, the CDR3 is TGTGCCAGCAGCCGGACTAGAGGCGAGCAGTACTTC.

There are a few counts of this clone. The J gene is TRBJ2-3, the V gene TRBV6-5; TRBD1 aligns across 7 bases. Germline CDR1 is MNHEY and CDR2 is SVGAGI. The CDR3 is 16 amino acids. V trimming: 2 bases; J trimming: 2 bases; junction bases outside the gene matches: 7. CDR3 loop: CASSYSVQGYTDTQYF. The CDR3 DNA reads as TGTGCCAGCAGTTACAGTGTACAGGGGTACACAGATACGCAGTATTTT.

J is TRBJ2-7 and V is TRBV4-2; the match to TRBD2 covers 7 bases. The CDR3 runs 15 residues. CDR1 is LGHNA and CDR2 is YNFKEQ in the germline V gene. The V gene end was trimmed by 1 base and the J gene end by 3 bases; junction bases not matched to a gene: 6. Written as DNA, the CDR3 is TGTGCCAGCAGCCAAGGGGGAAGCGGGATCTACGAGCAGTACTTC. Translating it yields CASSQGGSGIYEQYF.

This clone was counted only a few times. The J gene is TRBJ2-5, the V gene TRBV5-1; D is possibly TRBD1 (5 bases). This CDR3 has 14 residues. Trimming took off 4 bases at V and 1 base at J, with 11 bases between the two ends. The germline V gene encodes CDR1 SGHRS and CDR2 YFSETQ. CDR3 coding DNA: TGCGCCAGCAGCCCGGACACCTCCCAAGAGACCCAGTACTTC. Translation: CASSPDTSQETQYF.

This clone appeared a few times. V and J are TRBV14 and TRBJ1-1; D is undetermined. Germline values: CDR1 SGHDN, CDR2 FVKESK. V was pared by 1 base and J by 1 base, with 4 bases between. This CDR3 is 13 amino acids long. The CDR3 protein is CASSQVSNTEAFF. The CDR3 region has the DNA TGTGCCAGCAGCCAAGTCTCGAACACTGAAGCTTTCTTT.

This clone was counted only a few times. The CDR3 loop is CATSGGTQYF. The CDR3 DNA reads as TGTGCCACCTCGGGGGGTACGCAGTATTTT. The V call is TRBV6-1, the J call TRBJ2-3; 7 bases agree with TRBD2. J lost 8 bases, V lost 10 bases, and 3 bases had no gene match. The CDR3 length is 10 residues. Germline values: CDR1 MNHNS, CDR2 SASEGT.

This clone has just a few counts. The chain employs TRBV19 and TRBJ1-5; TRBD1 matches at 9 bases. Germline values: CDR1 LNHDA, CDR2 SQIVND (reference sequence). The CDR3 has 16 residues. V trimming: 9 bases; J trimming: 5 bases; junction bases outside the gene matches: 14. The CDR3 DNA reads TGTGCCAGCCGGAGGGGGGGACAGGGTGTCTATCAGCCCCAGCATTTT. This translates into CASRRGGQGVYQPQHF.

The chain couples TRBV4-2 to TRBJ2-6, with D hard to call. Germline CDR1 is LGHNA and CDR2 is YNFKEQ. V was clipped by 4 bases and J by 0 bases, with 10 bases between them. The CDR3 covers 16 residues. This CDR3 is CASSLFLASGANVLTF. CDR3 nucleotide sequence: TGTGCCAGCAGCCTCTTTCTGGCCTCTGGGGCCAACGTCCTGACTTTC.

A remark on this clone: Relative to the germline gene, one junction end is altered; a read error may explain this. The chain has TRBV19 and TRBJ2-5; 10 nucleotides agree with TRBD2. This CDR3 has 14 amino acids. The germline V gene encodes CDR1 LNHDA and CDR2 SQIVND (reference sequence). CDR3 sequence reads: CASRIAGGRETQYF. CDR3 DNA: TGTGCCAGTAGAATAGCGGGAGGCCGTGAGACCCAGTACTTC.

This clone was seen a handful of times. V gene TRBV5-8 combines with J gene TRBJ2-1; 10 bases match TRBD2. The V gene's germline CDR1 is SGHTS and CDR2 YDEGEE. The CDR3 is 15 residues long. Trimming cost V 0 bases and J 6 bases; bases outside gene matches: 3. As DNA, the CDR3 is TGTGCCAGCAGCTTGGTACCTAGCGGGAGCAATGAGCAGTTCTTC. It specifies CASSLVPSGSNEQFF.

This clone was seen a few times. The V call is TRBV4-1, the J call TRBJ2-3; the match to TRBD1 covers 7 bases. CDR1 is MGHRA, CDR2 YSYEKL, per germline. The CDR3 extends over 16 amino acids. J lost 2 bases, V lost 4 bases, and 9 bases had no gene match. CDR3 region: CASSPEGQTYTDTQYF. In DNA form, the CDR3 reads TGCGCCAGCAGCCCAGAGGGACAGACTTACACAGATACGCAGTATTTT.